These T cell receptor beta chains were read from a single sample in a study of blood T cells in healthy people across ages. TCRdb re-called the 5' RACE reads through MiXCR, storing one row per CDR3 protein. Of roughly 2 million distinct CDR3 sequences listed, 40% to 55% are singletons. Sequenced input: blood. The source of these receptors is a woman between 40 and 50 years old in good health. The CDR3 runs from the conserved cysteine through the conserved F or W. The D gene is left open where the match is weak. The size entry is marked missing in some rows and otherwise reads once, few, many or a size class.

v_call	d_call	clone_size	j_call	cdr3_nt	cdr3_aa
TRBV6-5	-	-	TRBJ2-3	TGTGCCAGCTCATCCAGGTTTAGCACAGATACGCAGTATTTT	CASSSRFSTDTQYF
TRBV9	-	few	TRBJ2-3	TGTGCCAGCAGCCTAAGGCGGGGAGGAGGATCTGATACGCAGTATTTT	CASSLRRGGGSDTQYF
TRBV2	TRBD1	-	TRBJ2-5	TGTGCCAGCGGTGCCTCAGGGTCAGGGGGCGAGACCCAGTACTTC	CASGASGSGGETQYF
TRBV27	TRBD1	-	TRBJ2-7	TGTGCCAGCAGTTTCTCGACCGGACAGGAGGAGTACTTC	CASSFSTGQEEYF
TRBV7-9	TRBD1	-	TRBJ2-7	TGTGCCAGCAGCTACCCCAGTGACAGGGTATCCGAGCAGTACTTC	CASSYPSDRVSEQYF
TRBV28	-	few	TRBJ2-7	TGTGCCATACACAGAGTGGGGTACGAGCAGTACTTC	CAIHRVGYEQYF
TRBV2	TRBD1	many	TRBJ2-1	TGTGCCAGCAGCCCCCGGGACAGGGGGAGGAATGAGCAGTTCTTC	CASSPRDRGRNEQFF
TRBV28	-	-	TRBJ2-5	TGTGCCAGCAGTTTATTCTTGACAGACCAAGAGACCCAGTACTTC	CASSLFLTDQETQYF
TRBV6-6	-	-	TRBJ2-7	TGTGCCTCACAGAGGGGCCTGGACTACGAGCAGTACTTC	CASQRGLDYEQYF
TRBV4-1	-	few	TRBJ1-5	TGCGCCAGCAGCCAAGAGGGGGAGCGACAGCCCCAGCATTTT	CASSQEGERQPQHF
TRBV4-3	-	few	TRBJ2-3	TGCGCCAGCAGCCAAGGGTTATGGGGGGGCGAGAACACAGATACGCAGTATTTT	CASSQGLWGGENTDTQYF
TRBV21-1	-	-	TRBJ1-2	TGTGCCAGCAGCGCACGGACGGACGATGGCTACACCTTC	CASSARTDDGYTF
TRBV6-1	TRBD1	few	TRBJ2-5	TGTGCCAGCACGTCGGACAGGTCTACGGAGACCCAGTACTTC	CASTSDRSTETQYF